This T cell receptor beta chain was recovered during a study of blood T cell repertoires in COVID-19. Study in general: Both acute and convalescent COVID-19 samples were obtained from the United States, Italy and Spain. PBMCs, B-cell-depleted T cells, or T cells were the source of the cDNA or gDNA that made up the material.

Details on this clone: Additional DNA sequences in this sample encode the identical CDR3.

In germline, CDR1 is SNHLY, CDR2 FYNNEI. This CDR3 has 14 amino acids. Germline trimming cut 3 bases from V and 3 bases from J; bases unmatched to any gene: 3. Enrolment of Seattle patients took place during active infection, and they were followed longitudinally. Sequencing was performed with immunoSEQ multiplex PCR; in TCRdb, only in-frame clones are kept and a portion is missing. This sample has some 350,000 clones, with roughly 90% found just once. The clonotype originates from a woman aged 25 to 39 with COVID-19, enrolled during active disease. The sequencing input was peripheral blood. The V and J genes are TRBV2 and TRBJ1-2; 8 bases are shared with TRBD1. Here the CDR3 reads CASSEDRVDYGYTF. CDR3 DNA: TGTGCCAGCAGTGAGGACAGGGTTGACTATGGCTACACCTTC.